This T cell receptor (beta chain) was identified in a study of OX40 agonist ivuxolimab in advanced cancers. At the level of the study: Patients' therapy was ivuxolimab, an antibody that acts as an agonist of OX40 (CD134). The study's findings and limits: The authors also found low normalized T-cell clonal expansion in some nonresponders. Dose levels from 0.1 to 3.0 mg/kg saw CD4+ and CD8+ blood T cells expand clonally by week 6.

For this clone: Its antigen is unidentified.

The repertoire was sequenced with immunoSEQ multiplex PCR; TCRdb's copy has only in-frame clones and lacks some. The profile shows some 80,000 clones, just over 85% of them singletons. The CDR3 totals 13 residues. V lost 3 bases, J lost 2 bases, and 0 bases stayed unmatched. Germline values: CDR1 SGHTS, CDR2 YDEGEE. This chain links TRBV5-8 with TRBJ1-2; TRBD1 aligns across 8 bases. The TCR comes from an adult with an advanced solid tumor such as melanoma, head and neck, liver or kidney cancer. Here the sequenced sample was CD4+ or CD8+ T cells sorted from blood, taken in a trial of the OX40 agonist ivuxolimab. The CDR3 sequence: CASSWTGNYGYTF. The DNA for the CDR3 is TGTGCCAGCAGCTGGACAGGGAACTATGGCTACACCTTC.